The present T cell receptor (beta chain) was sequenced within a study of T cell repertoires in cytomegalovirus infection. Study overall: Public signatures in TCR beta pointed to CMV infection and matching HLA type. Findings and limits, study-wide: Pooled public TCR beta family frequency picked out CMV carriers with the relevant HLA. The ex vivo response was dominated by HLA-C-restricted CMV-specific TCR beta clonotypes.

This CDR3 has 17 amino acids. Trimming left V 5 bases short and J 2 bases short, with 18 bases between. TCRdb used MiXCR to reprocess the reads, holding one entry per CDR3 protein. The sample records approximately 130,000 distinct CDR3 sequences, roughly 9% being singletons. There are many counts of this clonotype. Its antigen is as yet unknown. The specimen sequenced was PBMCs. The rearrangement uses TRBV12-3 or TRBV12-4 and TRBJ1-4; possibly TRBD1 for D (5 bases). The receptor was isolated from a human donor in good health (CMV status not recorded). Some clones in this sample may be carry-over from other donors' samples. For the CDR3, the DNA is TGTGCCAGCAGTGACTACACGTTTGGGGGGACTAATGAAAAACTGTTTTTT. It yields the protein CASSDYTFGGTNEKLFF.